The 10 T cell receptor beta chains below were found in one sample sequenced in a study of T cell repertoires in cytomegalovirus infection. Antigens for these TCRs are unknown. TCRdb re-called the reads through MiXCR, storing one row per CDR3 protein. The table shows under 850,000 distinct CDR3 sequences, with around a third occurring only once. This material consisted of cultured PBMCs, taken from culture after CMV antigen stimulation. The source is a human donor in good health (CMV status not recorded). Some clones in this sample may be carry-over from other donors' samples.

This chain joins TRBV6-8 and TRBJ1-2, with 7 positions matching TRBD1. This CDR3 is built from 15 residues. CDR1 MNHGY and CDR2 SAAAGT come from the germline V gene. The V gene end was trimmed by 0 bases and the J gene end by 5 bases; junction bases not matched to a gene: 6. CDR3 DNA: TGTGCCAGCAGTTACTCCTCAGGGGGAGATTATGGCTACACCTTC. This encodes CASSYSSGGDYGYTF.

CDR3: CASATGRGSDTQYF. DNA for the CDR3: TGTGCCAGCGCGACAGGTAGAGGTTCAGATACGCAGTATTTT. The V and J genes are TRBV2 and TRBJ2-3, with D possibly TRBD1 on 6 matching bases. The CDR3 length is 14 residues. The V gene lost 8 bases and the J gene lost 4 bases, with 16 bases spanning the gap. Germline values: CDR1 SNHLY, CDR2 FYNNEI.

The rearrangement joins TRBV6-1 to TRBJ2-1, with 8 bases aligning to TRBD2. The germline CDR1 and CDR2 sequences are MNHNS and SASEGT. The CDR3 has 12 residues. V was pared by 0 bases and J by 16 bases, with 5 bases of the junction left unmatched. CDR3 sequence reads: CASSEAFRGGFF. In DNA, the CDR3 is TGTGCCAGCAGTGAAGCCTTTCGGGGGGGCTTCTTC.

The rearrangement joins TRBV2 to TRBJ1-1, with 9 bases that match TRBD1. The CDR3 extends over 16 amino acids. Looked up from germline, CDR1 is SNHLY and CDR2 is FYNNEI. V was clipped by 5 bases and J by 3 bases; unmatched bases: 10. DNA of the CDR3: TGTGCCAGCAGTTTACGGACAGGGGTCATCGACACTGAAGCTTTCTTT. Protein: CASSLRTGVIDTEAFF.

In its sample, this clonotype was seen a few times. In DNA, the CDR3 is TGTGCCAGCAGCTTTCAGGGACAGGGGCTGGGAGAGCAGTACTTC. Protein product: CASSFQGQGLGEQYF. This chain joins TRBV7-8 and TRBJ2-7; TRBD1 agrees at 10 bases. This CDR3 has 15 amino acids. The germline V gene has CDR1 SGHVS and CDR2 FQNEAQ. V lost 3 bases and J lost 7; bases outside the gene matches: 9.

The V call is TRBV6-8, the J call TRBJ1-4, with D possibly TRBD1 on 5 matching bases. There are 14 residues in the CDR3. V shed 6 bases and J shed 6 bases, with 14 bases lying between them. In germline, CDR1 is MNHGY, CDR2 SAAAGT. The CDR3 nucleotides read TGTGCCAGCAGGAAGAGGGGAGGTGATGAAAAACTGTTTTTT. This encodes CASRKRGGDEKLFF.

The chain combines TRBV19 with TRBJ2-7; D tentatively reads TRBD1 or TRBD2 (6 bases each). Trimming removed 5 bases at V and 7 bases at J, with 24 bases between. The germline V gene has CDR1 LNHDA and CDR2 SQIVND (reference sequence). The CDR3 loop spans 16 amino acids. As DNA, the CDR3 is TGTGCCAGTAGTCCCGGGGGCGCGGTGAGGAAGTATGAGCAGTACTTC. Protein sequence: CASSPGGAVRKYEQYF.

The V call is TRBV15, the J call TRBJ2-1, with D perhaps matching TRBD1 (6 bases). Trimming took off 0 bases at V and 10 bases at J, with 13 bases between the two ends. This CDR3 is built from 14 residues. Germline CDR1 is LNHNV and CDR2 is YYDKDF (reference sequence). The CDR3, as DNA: TGTGCCACCAGCAGAGATTGGGGGCCGCGGGAGCAGTTCTTC. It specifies CATSRDWGPREQFF. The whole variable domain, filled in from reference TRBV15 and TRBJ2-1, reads DAMVIQNPRYQVTQFGKPVTLSCSQTLNHNVMYWYQQKSSQAPKLLFHYYDKDFNNEADTPDNFQSRRPNTSFCFLDIRSPGLGDTAMYLCATSRDWGPREQFFGPGTRLTVL.

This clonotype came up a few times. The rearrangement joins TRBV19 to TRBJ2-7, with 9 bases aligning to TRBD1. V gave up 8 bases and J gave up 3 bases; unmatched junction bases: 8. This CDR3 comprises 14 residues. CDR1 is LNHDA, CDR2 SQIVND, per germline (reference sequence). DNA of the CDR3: TGTGCCAGTGGGGGAGCGGACAGGGGCTACGAGCAGTACTTC. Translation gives CASGGADRGYEQYF.

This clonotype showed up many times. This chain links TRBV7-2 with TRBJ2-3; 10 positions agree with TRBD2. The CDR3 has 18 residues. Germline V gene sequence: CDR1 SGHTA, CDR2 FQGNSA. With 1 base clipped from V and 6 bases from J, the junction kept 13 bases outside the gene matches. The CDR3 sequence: CASSLDWAPSGGLDTQYF. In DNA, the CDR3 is TGTGCCAGCAGCTTAGATTGGGCGCCTAGCGGGGGCTTGGATACGCAGTATTTT.